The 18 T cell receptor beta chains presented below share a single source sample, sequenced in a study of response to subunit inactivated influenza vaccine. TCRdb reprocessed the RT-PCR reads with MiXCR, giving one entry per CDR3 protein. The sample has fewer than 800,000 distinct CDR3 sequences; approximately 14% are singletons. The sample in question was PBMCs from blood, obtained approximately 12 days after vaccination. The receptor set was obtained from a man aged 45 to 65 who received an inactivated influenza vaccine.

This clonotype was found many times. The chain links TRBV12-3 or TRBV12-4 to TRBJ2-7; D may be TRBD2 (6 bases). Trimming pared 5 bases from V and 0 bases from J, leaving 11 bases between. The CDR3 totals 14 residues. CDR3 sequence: CASSRLGGSYEQYF. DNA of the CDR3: TGTGCCAGCAGTCGCCTGGGGGGCTCCTACGAGCAGTACTTC.

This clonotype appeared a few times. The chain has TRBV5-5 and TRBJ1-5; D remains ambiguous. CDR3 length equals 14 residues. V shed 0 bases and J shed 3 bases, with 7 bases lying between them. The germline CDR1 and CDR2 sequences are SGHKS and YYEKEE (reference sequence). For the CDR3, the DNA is TGTGCCAGCAGCTTGGACCAGCTCAATCAGCCCCAGCATTTT. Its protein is CASSLDQLNQPQHF.

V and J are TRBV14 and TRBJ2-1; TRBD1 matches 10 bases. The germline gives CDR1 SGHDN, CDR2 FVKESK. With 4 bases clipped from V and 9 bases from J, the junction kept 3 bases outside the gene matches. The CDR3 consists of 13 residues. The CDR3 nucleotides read TGTGCCAGCAGCCGGGACAGGGGTGGTGAGCAGTTCTTC. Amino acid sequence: CASSRDRGGEQFF.

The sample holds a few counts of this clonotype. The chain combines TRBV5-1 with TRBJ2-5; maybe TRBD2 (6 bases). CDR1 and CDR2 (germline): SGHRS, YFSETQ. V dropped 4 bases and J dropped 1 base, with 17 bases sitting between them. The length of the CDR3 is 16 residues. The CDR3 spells CASSPGVASVQETQYF. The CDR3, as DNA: TGCGCCAGCAGCCCCGGGGTGGCTAGCGTCCAAGAGACCCAGTACTTC.

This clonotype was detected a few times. The CDR3 loop reads CASSSPADRATNEKLFF. CDR3 in DNA: TGTGCCAGCAGCAGTCCAGCCGACAGAGCCACTAATGAAAAACTGTTTTTT. V usage is TRBV12-3 or TRBV12-4 and J usage is TRBJ1-4, with D possibly being TRBD1 (5 bases). The CDR3 has 17 residues. V shed 6 bases and J shed 2 bases, with 19 bases lying between them.

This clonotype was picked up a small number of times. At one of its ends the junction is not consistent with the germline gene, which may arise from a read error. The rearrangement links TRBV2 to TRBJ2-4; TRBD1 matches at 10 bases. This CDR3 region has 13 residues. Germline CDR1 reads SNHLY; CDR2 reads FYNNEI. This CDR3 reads CASSEEGGQGRDF. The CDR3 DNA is TGTGCCAGCAGTGAAGAGGGGGGACAGGGGAGAGACTTC. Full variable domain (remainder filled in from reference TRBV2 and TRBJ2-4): EPEVTQTPSHQVTQMGQEVILRCVPISNHLYFYWYRQILGQKVEFLVSFYNNEISEKSEIFDDQFSVERPDGSNFTLKIRSTKLEDSAMYFCASSEEGGQGRDFGAGTRLSVL.

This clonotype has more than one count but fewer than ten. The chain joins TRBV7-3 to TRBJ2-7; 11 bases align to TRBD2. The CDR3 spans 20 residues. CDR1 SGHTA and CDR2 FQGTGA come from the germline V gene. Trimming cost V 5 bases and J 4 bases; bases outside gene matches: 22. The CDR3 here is CASSRKPDGSGRALIYEQYF. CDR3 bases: TGTGCCAGCAGCCGAAAACCCGACGGTAGCGGGAGGGCCCTAATTTACGAGCAGTACTTC.

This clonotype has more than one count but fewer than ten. The CDR3 region is CASSSATSSGRGLEQYF. Here the CDR3 DNA reads TGTGCCAGCAGTTCCGCAACCTCTAGCGGGAGAGGTCTCGAGCAGTACTTC. This chain links TRBV6-2 or TRBV6-3 with TRBJ2-7, with 10 bases lining up with TRBD2. Germline CDR1 reads MNHEY; CDR2 reads SVGEGT. The CDR3 extends over 17 amino acids. The ends lost 4 bases at V and 6 bases at J; junction bases unmatched: 15.

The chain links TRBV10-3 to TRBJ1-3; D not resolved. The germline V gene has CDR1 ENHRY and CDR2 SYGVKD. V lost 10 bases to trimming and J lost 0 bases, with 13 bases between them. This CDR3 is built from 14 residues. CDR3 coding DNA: TGTGCCACTAGGTGGACGGACTCTGGAAACACCATATATTTT. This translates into CATRWTDSGNTIYF.

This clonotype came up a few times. The CDR3 DNA sequence: TGTGCCAGCAGCCAAGAGCTTTCACGGGACGGATACAATGAGCAGTTCTTC. This gives the protein CASSQELSRDGYNEQFF. The gene calls are TRBV4-2 and TRBJ2-1; D may correspond to TRBD1 or TRBD2 (5 bases each). CDR1 is LGHNA and CDR2 is YNFKEQ in the germline V gene. The CDR3 sequence is 17 residues long. The V end lost 0 bases, the J end lost 4 bases, and 16 bases lay between the germline ends.

The CDR3 DNA sequence: TGTGCCAGCAGCCGCAGGGAGAACTACGAGCAGTACTTC. Protein product: CASSRRENYEQYF. The chain joins TRBV6-1 to TRBJ2-7; possibly TRBD1 or TRBD2 for D (5 bases each). Germline CDR1 is MNHNS and CDR2 is SASEGT. The CDR3 is made up of 13 amino acids. Trimming stripped 6 bases from V and 3 bases from J, with 12 bases between.

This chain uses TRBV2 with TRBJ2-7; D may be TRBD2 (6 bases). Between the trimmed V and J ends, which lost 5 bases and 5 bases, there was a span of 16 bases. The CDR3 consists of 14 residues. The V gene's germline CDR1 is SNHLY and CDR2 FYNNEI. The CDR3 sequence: CASSIGREVHEQYF. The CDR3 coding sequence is TGTGCCAGCAGTATTGGCAGGGAGGTCCACGAGCAGTACTTC.

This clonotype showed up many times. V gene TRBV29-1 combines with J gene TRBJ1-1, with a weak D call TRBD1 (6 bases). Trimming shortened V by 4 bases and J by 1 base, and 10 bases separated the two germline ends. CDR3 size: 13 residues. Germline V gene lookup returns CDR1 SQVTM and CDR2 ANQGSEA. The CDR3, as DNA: TGCAGCGTTGCTGCAGGGGCGAACACTGAAGCTTTCTTT. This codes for CSVAAGANTEAFF.

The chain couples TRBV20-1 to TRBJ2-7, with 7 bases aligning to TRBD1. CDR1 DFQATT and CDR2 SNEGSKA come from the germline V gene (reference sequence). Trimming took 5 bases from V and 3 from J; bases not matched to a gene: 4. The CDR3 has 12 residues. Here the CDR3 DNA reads TGCAGTGCTGATAACAGGGGCTACGAGCAGTACTTC. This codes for CSADNRGYEQYF.

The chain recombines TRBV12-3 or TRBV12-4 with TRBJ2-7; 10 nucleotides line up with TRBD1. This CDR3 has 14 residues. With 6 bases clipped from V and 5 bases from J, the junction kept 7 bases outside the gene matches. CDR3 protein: CASSPDRGSNEQYF. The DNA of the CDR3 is TGTGCCAGCAGCCCGGACAGGGGGAGTAACGAGCAGTACTTC.

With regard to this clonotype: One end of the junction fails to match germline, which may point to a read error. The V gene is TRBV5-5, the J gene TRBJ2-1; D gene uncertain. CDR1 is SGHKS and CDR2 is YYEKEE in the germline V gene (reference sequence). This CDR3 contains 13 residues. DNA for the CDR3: TGTGCCAGCGGCTTATTGGCCCTGAATGAGCAGTTCTTC. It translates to CASGLLALNEQFF.

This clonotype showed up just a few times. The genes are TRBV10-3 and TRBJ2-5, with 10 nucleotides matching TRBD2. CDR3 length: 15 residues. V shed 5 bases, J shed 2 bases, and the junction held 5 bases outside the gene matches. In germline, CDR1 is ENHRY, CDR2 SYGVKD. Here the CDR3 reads CAISMGTSAQETQYF. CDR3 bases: TGTGCCATCAGTATGGGGACTAGCGCACAAGAGACCCAGTACTTC.

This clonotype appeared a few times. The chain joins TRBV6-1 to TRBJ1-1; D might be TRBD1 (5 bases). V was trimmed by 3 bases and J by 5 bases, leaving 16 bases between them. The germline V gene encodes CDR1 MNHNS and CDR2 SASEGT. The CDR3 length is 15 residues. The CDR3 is CASSDYAERGTEAFF. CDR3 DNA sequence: TGTGCCAGCAGTGATTACGCAGAAAGGGGAACTGAAGCTTTCTTT.